The 26 T cell receptor beta chains listed next were all sequenced from one sample in a study of CD8 T cells in Susac syndrome. Random-hexamer reverse transcription was applied to roughly 0.5 to 1 ug RNA. A single record per CDR3 protein comes from TCRdb applying MiXCR to the immunoSEQ multiplex PCR reads. The table has some 160,000 distinct CDR3 sequences, roughly 94% seen once; the top ten hold 0.065% to 0.1%. Sequences were obtained from CD4+ T cells from PBMCs. The receptors were gathered from a human donor in good health.

The chain couples TRBV29-1 to TRBJ2-5; D is possibly TRBD2 (6 bases). The CDR3 is 11 amino acids. Germline CDR1 SQVTM, CDR2 ANQGSEA. The V end lost 7 bases, the J end lost 5 bases, and 11 bases lay between the germline ends. CDR3 in DNA: TGCAGCGCGGGGGTCGAGGAGACCCAGTACTTC. It yields the protein CSAGVEETQYF.

The chain uses TRBV20-1 and TRBJ1-1; a weak D match, TRBD1 (5 bases). Germline V CDR1 and CDR2: DFQATT, SNEGSKA (reference sequence). Deletions cut 1 base from V and 0 bases from J, with 9 bases between. The CDR3 sequence is 14 residues long. CDR3 bases: TGCAGTGCTAGAGGGGGGGTCATGAACACTGAAGCTTTCTTT. It codes for CSARGGVMNTEAFF.

This clonotype was observed a single time. J is TRBJ2-7 and V is TRBV5-1; no firm D call. Trimming took 0 bases from V and 7 from J, leaving 11 bases between them. This CDR3 is built from 13 residues. Germline V CDR1 and CDR2: SGHRS, YFSETQ. In DNA, the CDR3 is TGCGCCAGCAGCTTGGATGGGTCTAGAGAGCAGTACTTC. Translating it yields CASSLDGSREQYF.

This clonotype was picked up one time. V gene TRBV30 combines with J gene TRBJ2-5; TRBD2 aligns across 8 bases. Germline-derived CDR1 and CDR2 are GTSNPN and SVGIG (reference sequence). This CDR3 comprises 14 residues. The J segment lost 7 bases and the V segment lost 4 bases, leaving 11 bases of the junction unmatched. This chain's CDR3 is CAWTPLAVVGTQYF. CDR3 sequence (DNA): TGTGCCTGGACCCCACTAGCGGTGGTGGGGACCCAGTACTTC.

This clonotype was detected only once. The chain combines TRBV20-1 with TRBJ2-5, with D perhaps matching TRBD1 (5 bases). V lost 5 bases and J 1 base, leaving 8 bases between the germline ends. This CDR3 is built from 12 residues. Per germline, CDR1 DFQATT and CDR2 SNEGSKA (reference sequence). CDR3 sequence: CSAHRSQETQYF. DNA of the CDR3: TGCAGTGCTCACAGGAGCCAAGAGACCCAGTACTTC.

The J gene is TRBJ2-2, the V gene TRBV3-1; no reliable D call. Germline CDR1 is LGHDT and CDR2 is YNNKEL (reference sequence). The CDR3 extends over 13 amino acids. Trimming stripped 0 bases from V and 10 bases from J, with 9 bases between. The CDR3 sequence: CASSQDVQLELFF. The CDR3 nucleotides are TGTGCCAGCAGCCAAGATGTCCAGCTGGAGCTGTTTTTT.

For the CDR3, the DNA is TGTGCCAGCAGGCCTACAGGGAAAACAGATACGCAGTATTTT. As protein: CASRPTGKTDTQYF. The rearrangement joins TRBV6-5 to TRBJ2-3; D is perhaps TRBD1 (6 bases). The CDR3 has 14 residues. V lost 6 bases, J lost 3 bases, and 13 bases lay in between. Germline CDR1 is MNHEY and CDR2 is SVGAGI.

The CDR3 sequence: CASSRIRGVVTPEAFF. The CDR3, as DNA: TGCGCCAGCAGCCGGATAAGAGGGGTTGTCACACCCGAAGCTTTCTTT. This chain connects TRBV4-3 to TRBJ1-1; D perhaps matches TRBD1 (5 bases). The CDR3 consists of 16 residues. Germline V gene sequence: CDR1 LGHNA, CDR2 YSLEER. V was pared by 4 bases and J by 8 bases, with 23 bases between.

The V call is TRBV4-2, the J call TRBJ1-4; possibly TRBD1 for D (5 bases). In germline, CDR1 is LGHNA, CDR2 YNFKEQ. Trimming removed 0 bases at V and 7 bases at J, with 15 bases between. This CDR3 is 16 amino acids long. CDR3 sequence reads: CASSQEGTRAIEKLFF. DNA of the CDR3: TGTGCCAGCAGCCAAGAGGGGACCAGGGCGATTGAAAAACTGTTTTTT.

The rearrangement uses TRBV7-3 and TRBJ2-1, with 8 bases fitting TRBD2. V dropped 5 bases and J dropped 0; count of bases not matched to a gene: 9. The CDR3 contains 17 residues. Per germline, CDR1 SGHTA and CDR2 FQGTGA. The CDR3 DNA reads TGTGCCAGCAGCCCCCCCGAGAGCGGGAGCTCCTACAATGAGCAGTTCTTC. Translated, it gives CASSPPESGSSYNEQFF.

V and J are TRBV11-2 and TRBJ1-3; D is undetermined. Trimming took off 2 bases at V and 4 bases at J, with 15 bases between the two ends. The CDR3 has 16 amino acids. The V gene's germline CDR1 is SGHAT and CDR2 FQNNGV. CDR3 sequence: CASSLSHRSQGNTIYF. The CDR3 nucleotides read TGTGCCAGCAGCTTATCTCACCGCTCGCAGGGAAACACCATATATTTT.

This chain connects TRBV12-3 or TRBV12-4 to TRBJ2-1; D remains unclear. The V end was cut by 7 bases, the J end by 10 bases, with 14 bases between. This CDR3 is 12 amino acids long. The CDR3 nucleotides read TGTGCCAGCACTGTGCGCGGTGGCGAGCAGTTCTTC. Residues: CASTVRGGEQFF.

In this sample, this clonotype turned up once. The chain uses TRBV11-2 and TRBJ2-1; 10 nucleotides align to TRBD2. Germline assignment: CDR1 SGHAT and CDR2 FQNNGV. CDR3 length equals 15 residues. V lost 3 bases to trimming and J lost 6 bases; unmatched junction nucleotides: 5. DNA of the CDR3: TGTGCCAGCAGCTTTCTAGCGGGAGTAGTCAATGAGCAGTTCTTC. Translating gives CASSFLAGVVNEQFF.

The genes are TRBV20-1 and TRBJ2-5; TRBD2 aligns across 9 bases. CDR3 length: 15 residues. Germline loops: CDR1 DFQATT, CDR2 SNEGSKA (reference sequence). The trim removed 6 bases at V and 1 base at J, leaving 9 bases unmatched. The CDR3 loop reads CSAQGLAEFQETQYF. CDR3 sequence (DNA): TGCAGTGCCCAGGGACTAGCAGAATTCCAAGAGACCCAGTACTTC.

This clonotype was detected only once. The chain carries TRBV7-6 and TRBJ2-7; 11 positions agree with TRBD2. Unmatched junction bases numbered 12, after V lost 6 bases and J lost 2 bases. This CDR3 is 17 amino acids long. Germline V gives CDR1 SGHVS, CDR2 FNYEAQ. CDR3 amino acids: CASSGRDGTSGTYEQYF. The CDR3, as DNA: TGTGCCAGCAGTGGGCGAGATGGGACTAGCGGAACCTACGAGCAGTACTTC.

The chain employs TRBV6-2 or TRBV6-3 and TRBJ2-1; 8 nucleotides agree with TRBD2. This CDR3 has 17 residues. V trimming: 5 bases; J trimming: 7 bases; junction bases outside the gene matches: 16. From germline, CDR1 is MNHEY and CDR2 SVGEGT. CDR3 nucleotides: TGTGCCAGCAGTCCACATCGAGGGAGCGGGAGAAGGAATGAGCAGTTCTTC. Translated: CASSPHRGSGRRNEQFF.

This clonotype was detected once. The chain recombines TRBV4-2 with TRBJ1-6, with no clear D. The CDR3 is 16 residues long. Trimming left V 0 bases short and J 8 bases short, with 14 bases between. Germline values: CDR1 LGHNA, CDR2 YNFKEQ. The CDR3 loop is CASSQEDWQLDSPLHF. The CDR3 nucleotides are TGTGCCAGCAGCCAAGAGGATTGGCAGCTAGATTCACCCCTCCACTTT.

The chain carries TRBV30 and TRBJ2-7; no clear D gene. V dropped 5 bases and J dropped 2 bases, with 13 bases sitting between them. The CDR3 covers 13 residues. Germline CDR1 reads GTSNPN; CDR2 reads SVGIG (reference sequence). CDR3 in amino acids: CAWDMVGAYEQYF. CDR3 nucleotide sequence: TGTGCCTGGGATATGGTTGGCGCCTACGAGCAGTACTTC.

This clonotype is a singleton in its sample. The rearrangement uses TRBV7-2 and TRBJ1-2; TRBD1 might be the D (5 bases). V was cut by 4 bases and J by 5 bases, with 11 bases left in between. The germline V gene has CDR1 SGHTA and CDR2 FQGNSA. The CDR3 is 13 residues long. The CDR3 coding sequence is TGTGCCAGCAGCTACCTAGGGGAATATGGCTACACCTTC. This gives the protein CASSYLGEYGYTF.

V usage is TRBV27 and J usage is TRBJ2-7; TRBD1 matches 9 bases. This CDR3 region has 16 residues. Trimming took 5 bases from V and 2 from J; bases not matched to a gene: 10. Germline lookup yields CDR1 MNHEY and CDR2 SMNVEV (reference sequence). CDR3 DNA sequence: TGTGCCAGCAGTACCGTACGACAGGGGGAAACCTACGAGCAGTACTTC. Its protein product is CASSTVRQGETYEQYF.

The V gene is TRBV7-9, the J gene TRBJ2-7; 11 bases are shared with TRBD1. The trim removed 7 bases at V and 4 bases at J, leaving 12 bases unmatched. This CDR3 is built from 16 residues. CDR1 SEHNR and CDR2 FQNEAQ come from the germline V gene (reference sequence). CDR3 sequence reads: CASTNRPGTGGYEQYF. CDR3 nucleotides: TGTGCCAGCACCAACCGTCCCGGGACAGGGGGGTACGAGCAGTACTTC.

This chain links TRBV6-2 or TRBV6-3 with TRBJ1-1, with 7 bases that match TRBD1. The germline V gene encodes CDR1 MNHEY and CDR2 SVGEGT. Trimming took 7 bases from V and 11 from J; bases not matched to a gene: 13. This CDR3 has 13 amino acids. CDR3 bases: TGTGCCAGCATCGCCGGACAGGAGGGGAACGCTTTCTTT. Its translation: CASIAGQEGNAFF.

CDR3 DNA: TGCAGTGCTAGATCACCCCTGATAGATACGCAGTATTTT. Its translation: CSARSPLIDTQYF. The gene calls are TRBV20-1 and TRBJ2-3; D not certain. This CDR3 is built from 13 residues. Deletions cut 2 bases from V and 5 bases from J, with 11 bases between. Germline V gene data show CDR1 as DFQATT and CDR2 as SNEGSKA (reference sequence).

The chain has TRBV20-1 and TRBJ1-1, with 8 bases aligning to TRBD1. J was trimmed by 7 bases and V by 0 bases; bases with no gene match: 10. Germline loops: CDR1 DFQATT, CDR2 SNEGSKA (reference sequence). This CDR3 comprises 15 residues. The CDR3 protein is CSARDLSGGKGEAFF. The CDR3 nucleotides are TGCAGTGCTAGAGATCTGTCAGGGGGCAAGGGTGAAGCTTTCTTT.

The chain has TRBV12-5 and TRBJ2-1, with 7 bases aligning to TRBD1. The CDR3 contains 17 residues. Germline CDR1 and CDR2: LGHNT and FRNRAP. V lost 5 bases and J lost 4; bases outside the gene matches: 14. The CDR3 sequence is CASGPSSGTVSYNEQFF. CDR3 nucleotide sequence: TGTGCTAGTGGTCCATCATCCGGGACAGTGTCTTACAATGAGCAGTTCTTC.

The chain recombines TRBV3-1 with TRBJ2-5; the match to TRBD2 covers 10 bases. The V segment lost 7 bases and the J segment 4 bases; nucleotides outside the gene matches: 12. The CDR3 length is 16 residues. The germline V gene encodes CDR1 LGHDT and CDR2 YNNKEL (reference sequence). The CDR3 DNA follows: TGTGCCAGCATGGCCCGATTAGCGGGAGGAAGAGAGACCCAGTACTTC. This codes for CASMARLAGGRETQYF.